The source of this T cell receptor (beta chain) is a study of blood T cell repertoires in COVID-19. On the study more broadly: Sites in the United States, Italy and Spain provided acute and convalescent COVID-19 samples. In each case, the material was cDNA or gDNA derived from T cells, B-cell-depleted T cells, or PBMCs.

J gave up 6 bases and V 5 bases, and 7 bases lay outside the gene matches. This CDR3 has 14 residues. Germline V gene data show CDR1 as SGHRS and CDR2 as YFSETQ. As handled by the study authors: Scientists estimated how many nucleated cells there were by amplifying reference gene primers. Some clones are missing from TCRdb's copy, which holds only in-frame ones; the method was immunoSEQ multiplex PCR. For V, J and clone size, that table is used; D and trimming come from the DNA. Of roughly 100,000 clones detected, under 85% appear once; the ten largest clones hold 14%. The origin of this receptor is a woman aged 55-75 years with acute or convalescent COVID-19. What was sequenced was peripheral blood. The rearrangement links TRBV5-1 to TRBJ1-5, with TRBD1 identical over 8 bases. The CDR3 here is CASSDTGGSQPQHF. CDR3 coding DNA: TGCGCCAGCAGTGATACAGGGGGATCTCAGCCCCAGCATTTT. Combining the CDR3 with reference TRBV5-1 and TRBJ1-5 gives the whole variable domain KAGVTQTPRYLIKTRGQQVTLSCSPISGHRSVSWYQQTPGQGLQFLFEYFSETQRNKGNFPGRFSGRQFSNSRSEMNVSTLELGDSALYLCASSDTGGSQPQHFGDGTRLSIL.